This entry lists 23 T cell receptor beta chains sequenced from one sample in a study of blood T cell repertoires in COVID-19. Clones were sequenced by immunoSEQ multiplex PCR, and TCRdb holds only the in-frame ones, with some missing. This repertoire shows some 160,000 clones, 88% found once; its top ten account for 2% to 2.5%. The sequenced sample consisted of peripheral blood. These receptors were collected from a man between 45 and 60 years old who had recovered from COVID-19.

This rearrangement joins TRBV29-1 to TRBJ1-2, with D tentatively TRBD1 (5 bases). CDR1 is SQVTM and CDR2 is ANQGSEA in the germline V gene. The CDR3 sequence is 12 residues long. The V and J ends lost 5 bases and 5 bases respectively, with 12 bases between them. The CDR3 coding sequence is TGCAGCGTTCTGGGGCATGGTTATGGCTACACCTTC. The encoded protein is CSVLGHGYGYTF.

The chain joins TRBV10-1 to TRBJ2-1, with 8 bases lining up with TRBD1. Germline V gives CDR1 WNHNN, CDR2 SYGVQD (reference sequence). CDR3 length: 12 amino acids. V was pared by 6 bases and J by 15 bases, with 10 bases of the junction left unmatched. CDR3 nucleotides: TGCGCCAGCAGCCCCACGGGACAGGCTAGGTTCTTC. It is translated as CASSPTGQARFF.

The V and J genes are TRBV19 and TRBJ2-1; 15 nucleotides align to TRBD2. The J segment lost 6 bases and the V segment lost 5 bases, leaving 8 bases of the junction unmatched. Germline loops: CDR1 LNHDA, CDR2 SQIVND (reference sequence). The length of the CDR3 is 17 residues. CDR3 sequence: CASSPRTSGRAGNEQFF. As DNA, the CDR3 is TGTGCCAGTAGTCCCCGGACTAGCGGGAGGGCAGGCAATGAGCAGTTCTTC.

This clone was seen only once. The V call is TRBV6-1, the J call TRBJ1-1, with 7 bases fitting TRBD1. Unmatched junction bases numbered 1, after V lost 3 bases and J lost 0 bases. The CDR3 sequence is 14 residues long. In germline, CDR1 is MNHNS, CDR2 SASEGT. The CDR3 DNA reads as TGTGCCAGCAGTGACAGGGGGGTGAACACTGAAGCTTTCTTT. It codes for CASSDRGVNTEAFF.

As DNA, the CDR3 is TGTGCCAGCAGCTTAGAGGGACAGAGCCATTCACCCCTCCACTTT. Protein sequence: CASSLEGQSHSPLHF. The chain couples TRBV7-9 to TRBJ1-6; 7 bases match TRBD1. The length of the CDR3 is 15 residues. From germline, CDR1 is SEHNR and CDR2 FQNEAQ (reference sequence). With V trimmed by 1 base and J by 8 bases, 5 bases remained unmatched.

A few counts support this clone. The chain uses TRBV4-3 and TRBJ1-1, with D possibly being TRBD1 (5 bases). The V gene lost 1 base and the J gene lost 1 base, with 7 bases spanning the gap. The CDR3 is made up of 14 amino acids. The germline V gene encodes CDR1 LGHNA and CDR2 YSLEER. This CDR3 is CASSQATANTEAFF. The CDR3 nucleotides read TGCGCCAGCAGCCAAGCGACAGCGAACACTGAAGCTTTCTTT.

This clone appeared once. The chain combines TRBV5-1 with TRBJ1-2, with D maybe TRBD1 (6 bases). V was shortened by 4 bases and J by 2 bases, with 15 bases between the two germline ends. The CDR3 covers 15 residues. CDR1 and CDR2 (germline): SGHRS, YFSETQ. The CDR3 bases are TGCGCCAGCAGCGAAGGGACATCCGCAAACTATGGCTACACCTTC. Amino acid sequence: CASSEGTSANYGYTF. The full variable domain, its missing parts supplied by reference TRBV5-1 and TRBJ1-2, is KAGVTQTPRYLIKTRGQQVTLSCSPISGHRSVSWYQQTPGQGLQFLFEYFSETQRNKGNFPGRFSGRQFSNSRSEMNVSTLELGDSALYLCASSEGTSANYGYTFGSGTRLTVV.

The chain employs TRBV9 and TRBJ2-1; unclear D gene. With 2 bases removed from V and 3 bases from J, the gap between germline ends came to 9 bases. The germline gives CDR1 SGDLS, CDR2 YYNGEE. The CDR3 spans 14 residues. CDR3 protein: CASSVGTVYNEQFF. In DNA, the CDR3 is TGTGCCAGCAGCGTGGGTACAGTCTACAATGAGCAGTTCTTC.

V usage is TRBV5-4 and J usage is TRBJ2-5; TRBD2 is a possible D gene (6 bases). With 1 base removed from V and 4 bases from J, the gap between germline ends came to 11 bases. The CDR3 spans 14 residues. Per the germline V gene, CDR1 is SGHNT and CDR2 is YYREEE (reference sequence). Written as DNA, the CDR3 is TGTGCCAGCAGCTTGAAACTAGCAGGAGAGACCCAGTACTTC. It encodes CASSLKLAGETQYF. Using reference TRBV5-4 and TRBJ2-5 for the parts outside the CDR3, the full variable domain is ETGVTQSPTHLIKTRGQQVTLRCSSQSGHNTVSWYQQALGQGPQFIFQYYREEENGRGNFPPRFSGLQFPNYSSELNVNALELDDSALYLCASSLKLAGETQYFGPGTRLLVL.

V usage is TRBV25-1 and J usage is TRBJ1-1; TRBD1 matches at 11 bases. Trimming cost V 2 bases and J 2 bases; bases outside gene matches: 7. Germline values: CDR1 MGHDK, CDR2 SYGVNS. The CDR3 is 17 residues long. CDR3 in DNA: TGTGCCAGCAGTGAAATGGGACAGGGGGGTGGTAACACTGAAGCTTTCTTT. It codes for CASSEMGQGGGNTEAFF.

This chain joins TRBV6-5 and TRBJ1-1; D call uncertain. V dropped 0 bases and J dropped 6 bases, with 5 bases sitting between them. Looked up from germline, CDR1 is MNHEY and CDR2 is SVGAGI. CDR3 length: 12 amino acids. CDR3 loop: CASSYSEAEAFF. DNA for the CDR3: TGTGCCAGCAGTTACTCGGAGGCTGAAGCTTTCTTT.

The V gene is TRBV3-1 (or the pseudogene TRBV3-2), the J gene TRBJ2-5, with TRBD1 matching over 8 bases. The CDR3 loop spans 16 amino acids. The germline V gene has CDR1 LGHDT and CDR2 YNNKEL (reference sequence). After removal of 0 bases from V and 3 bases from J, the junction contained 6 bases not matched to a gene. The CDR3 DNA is TGTGCCAGCAGCCAAGACCCTTCGACAGGGGAAGAGACCCAGTACTTC. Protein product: CASSQDPSTGEETQYF.

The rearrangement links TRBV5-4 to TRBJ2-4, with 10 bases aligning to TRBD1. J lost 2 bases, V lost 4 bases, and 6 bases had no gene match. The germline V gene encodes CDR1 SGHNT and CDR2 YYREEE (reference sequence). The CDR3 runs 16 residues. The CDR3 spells CASSRGQGVTKNIQYF. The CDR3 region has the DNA TGTGCCAGCAGCCGAGGACAGGGGGTAACCAAAAACATTCAGTACTTC.

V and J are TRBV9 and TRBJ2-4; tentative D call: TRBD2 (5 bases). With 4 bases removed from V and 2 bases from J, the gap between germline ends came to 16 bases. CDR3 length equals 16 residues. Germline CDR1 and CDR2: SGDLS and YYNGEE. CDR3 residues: CASSPPGIGSKNIQYF. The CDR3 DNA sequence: TGTGCCAGCAGCCCCCCGGGAATCGGATCCAAAAACATTCAGTACTTC.

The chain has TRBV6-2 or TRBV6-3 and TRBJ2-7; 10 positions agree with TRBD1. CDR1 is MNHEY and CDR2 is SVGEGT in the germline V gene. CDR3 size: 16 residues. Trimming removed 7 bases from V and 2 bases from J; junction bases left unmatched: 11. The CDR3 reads CASTPLAGQGAYEQYF. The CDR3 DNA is TGTGCCAGCACCCCCCTTGCTGGACAGGGGGCCTACGAGCAGTACTTC.

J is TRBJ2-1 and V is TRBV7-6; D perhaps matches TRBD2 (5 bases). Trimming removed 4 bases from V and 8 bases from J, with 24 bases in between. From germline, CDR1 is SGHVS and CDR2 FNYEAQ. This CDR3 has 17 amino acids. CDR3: CASSSPLAREGRHEQFF. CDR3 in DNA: TGTGCCAGCAGCTCACCCCTAGCCCGGGAAGGACGACATGAGCAGTTCTTC.

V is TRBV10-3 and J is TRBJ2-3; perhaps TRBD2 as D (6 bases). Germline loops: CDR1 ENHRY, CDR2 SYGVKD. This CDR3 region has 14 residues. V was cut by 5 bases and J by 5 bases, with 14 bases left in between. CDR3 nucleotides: TGTGCCATCAGTTCCGGGGGTTCGGGAGATACGCAGTATTTT. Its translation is CAISSGGSGDTQYF.

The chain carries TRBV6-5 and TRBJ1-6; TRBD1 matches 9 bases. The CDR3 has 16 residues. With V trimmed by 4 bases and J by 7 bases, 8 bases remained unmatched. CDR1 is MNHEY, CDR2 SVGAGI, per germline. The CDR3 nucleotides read TGTGCCAGCAGTTCTAGGGTGGGACAGGGAAATTCACCCCTCCACTTT. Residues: CASSSRVGQGNSPLHF.

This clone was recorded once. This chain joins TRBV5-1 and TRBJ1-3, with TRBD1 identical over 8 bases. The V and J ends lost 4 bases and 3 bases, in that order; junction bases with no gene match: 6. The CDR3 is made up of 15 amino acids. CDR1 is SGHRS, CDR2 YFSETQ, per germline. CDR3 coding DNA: TGCGCCAGCAGCATTGACAGGGGTTATGGAAACACCATATATTTT. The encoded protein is CASSIDRGYGNTIYF.

CDR3 loop: CASRPRGQGDNEQFF. CDR3 bases: TGTGCCAGCAGGCCCAGAGGACAGGGGGACAATGAGCAGTTCTTC. The rearrangement links TRBV6-1 to TRBJ2-1; 10 bases match TRBD1. Trimming cost V 6 bases and J 5 bases; bases outside gene matches: 7. CDR3 length: 15 amino acids. In germline, CDR1 is MNHNS, CDR2 SASEGT.

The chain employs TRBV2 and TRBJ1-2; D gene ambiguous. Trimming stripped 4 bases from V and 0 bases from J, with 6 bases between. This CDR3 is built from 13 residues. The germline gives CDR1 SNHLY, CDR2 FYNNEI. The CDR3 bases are TGTGCCAGCAGTGGAGTAGCTAACTATGGCTACACCTTC. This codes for CASSGVANYGYTF. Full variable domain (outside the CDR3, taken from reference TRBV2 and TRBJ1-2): EPEVTQTPSHQVTQMGQEVILRCVPISNHLYFYWYRQILGQKVEFLVSFYNNEISEKSEIFDDQFSVERPDGSNFTLKIRSTKLEDSAMYFCASSGVANYGYTFGSGTRLTVV.

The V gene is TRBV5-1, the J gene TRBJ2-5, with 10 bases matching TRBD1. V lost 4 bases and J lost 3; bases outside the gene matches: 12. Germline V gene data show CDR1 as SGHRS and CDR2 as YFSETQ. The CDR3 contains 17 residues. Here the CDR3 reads CASSDPTGGIGKETQYF. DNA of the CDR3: TGCGCCAGCAGCGACCCGACAGGGGGCATAGGTAAAGAGACCCAGTACTTC.

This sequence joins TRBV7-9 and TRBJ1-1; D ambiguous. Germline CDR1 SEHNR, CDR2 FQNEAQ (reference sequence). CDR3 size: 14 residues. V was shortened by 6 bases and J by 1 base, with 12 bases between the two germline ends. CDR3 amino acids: CASSKEGRNTEAFF. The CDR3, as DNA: TGTGCCAGCAGTAAGGAGGGAAGGAACACTGAAGCTTTCTTT.